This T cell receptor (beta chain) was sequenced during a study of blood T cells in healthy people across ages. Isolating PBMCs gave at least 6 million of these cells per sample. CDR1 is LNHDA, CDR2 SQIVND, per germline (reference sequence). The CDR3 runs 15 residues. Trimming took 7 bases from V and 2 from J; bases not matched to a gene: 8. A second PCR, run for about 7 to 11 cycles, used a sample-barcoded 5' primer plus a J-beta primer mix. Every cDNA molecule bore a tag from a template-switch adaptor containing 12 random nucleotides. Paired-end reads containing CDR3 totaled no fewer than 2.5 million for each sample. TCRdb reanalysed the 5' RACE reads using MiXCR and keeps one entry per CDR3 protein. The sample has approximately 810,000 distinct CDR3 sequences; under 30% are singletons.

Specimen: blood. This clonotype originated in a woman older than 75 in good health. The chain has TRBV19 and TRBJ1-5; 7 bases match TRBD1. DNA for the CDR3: TGTGCCAGTACTCTCCGAGGACAGGGCAATCAGCCCCAGCATTTT. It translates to CASTLRGQGNQPQHF.